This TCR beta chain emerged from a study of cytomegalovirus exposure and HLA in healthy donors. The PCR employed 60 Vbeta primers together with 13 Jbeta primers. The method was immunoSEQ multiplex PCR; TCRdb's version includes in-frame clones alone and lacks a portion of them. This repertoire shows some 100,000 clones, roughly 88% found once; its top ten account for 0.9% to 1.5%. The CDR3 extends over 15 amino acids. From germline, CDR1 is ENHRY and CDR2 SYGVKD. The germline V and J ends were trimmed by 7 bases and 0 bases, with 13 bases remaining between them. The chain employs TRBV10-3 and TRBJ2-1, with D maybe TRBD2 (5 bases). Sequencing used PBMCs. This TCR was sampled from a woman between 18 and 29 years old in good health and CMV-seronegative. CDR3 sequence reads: CAINSGGRSYNEQFF. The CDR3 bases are TGTGCCATCAATAGTGGAGGCCGCTCCTACAATGAGCAGTTCTTC.